The 20 T cell receptor beta chains below come from one sample, sequenced in a study of blood T cell repertoires in COVID-19. Sequenced by immunoSEQ multiplex PCR; TCRdb stores in-frame clones only, minus some. This sample yields over 350,000 clones, of which more than 75% are seen a single time; roughly a tenth belongs to the top ten. Sequencing was done on a sample of PBMCs or T cells enriched from blood (not recorded which). These receptors were obtained from a woman in her forties or fifties who had recovered from COVID-19.

This sequence joins TRBV7-9 and TRBJ1-3, with a possible D match to TRBD1 (5 bases). The V and J ends lost 5 bases and 4 bases respectively, with 18 bases between them. Germline V lookup: CDR1 SEHNR, CDR2 FQNEAQ (reference sequence). This CDR3 spans 16 amino acids. The CDR3 DNA is TGTGCCAGCAGCCGCAGGGAGGGGATGCGAGGAAACACCATATATTTT. Translation: CASSRREGMRGNTIYF.

V gene TRBV6-5 combines with J gene TRBJ1-2; D may be TRBD1 (6 bases). Trimming stripped 8 bases from V and 1 base from J, with 17 bases between. Germline values: CDR1 MNHEY, CDR2 SVGAGI. The CDR3 sequence is 15 residues long. The CDR3 nucleotides are TGTGCCAGCTCACGGGGGCGGGAGAATAACTATGGCTACACCTTC. Translating gives CASSRGRENNYGYTF.

This clone has a handful of counts. The chain recombines TRBV30 with TRBJ2-3; TRBD1 aligns across 8 bases. The CDR3 sequence is 14 residues long. Germline V gives CDR1 GTSNPN, CDR2 SVGIG (reference sequence). The V segment lost 3 bases and the J segment 3 bases; nucleotides outside the gene matches: 5. CDR3 sequence (DNA): TGTGCCTGGAGCCCGGGACAGGCGACAGATACGCAGTATTTT. Encoded protein: CAWSPGQATDTQYF.

This sequence joins TRBV28 and TRBJ2-7; 8 positions agree with TRBD2. This CDR3 comprises 13 residues. V lost 6 bases to trimming and J lost 3 bases; unmatched junction nucleotides: 4. Germline CDR1 is MDHEN and CDR2 is SYDVKM. The CDR3 bases are TGTGCCAGCAGACTCGGGGGGGGCTACGAGCAGTACTTC. Amino acid sequence: CASRLGGGYEQYF.

The chain couples TRBV7-2 to TRBJ1-4; D uncertain. The ends were cut back, 1 base at V and 3 bases at J, with 9 bases in the middle. The CDR3 length is 15 residues. Germline CDR1 reads SGHTA; CDR2 reads FQGNSA. CDR3 coding DNA: TGTGCCAGCAGCTTAGGGGGAGTCGCTAATGAAAAACTGTTTTTT. Protein product: CASSLGGVANEKLFF.

This clone showed up just once. This sequence joins TRBV7-2 and TRBJ2-6, with D possibly matching TRBD1 (6 bases). Germline V lookup: CDR1 SGHTA, CDR2 FQGNSA. V gave up 3 bases and J gave up 5 bases, with 11 bases separating them. The CDR3 consists of 15 residues. CDR3 in amino acids: CASSLGTQRANVLTF. The CDR3 bases are TGTGCCAGCAGCTTGGGGACACAAAGGGCCAACGTCCTGACTTTC.

The chain combines TRBV5-1 with TRBJ1-4, with 9 bases that match TRBD1. The CDR3 length is 16 residues. Germline assignment: CDR1 SGHRS and CDR2 YFSETQ. V shed 6 bases, J shed 5 bases, and the junction held 11 bases outside the gene matches. Here the CDR3 reads CASTSTGGGLNEKLFF. CDR3 sequence (DNA): TGCGCCAGCACCTCGACAGGGGGAGGGTTGAATGAAAAACTGTTTTTT.

This clone is a singleton in its sample. The chain has TRBV6-1 and TRBJ1-3, with 10 bases lining up with TRBD1. V lost 3 bases, J lost 4 bases, and 6 bases stayed unmatched. The CDR3 length is 16 residues. CDR1 and CDR2 from the germline V gene are MNHNS and SASEGT. The CDR3 spells CASSEQDRGLGNTIYF. CDR3 DNA sequence: TGTGCCAGCAGTGAGCAGGACAGGGGGTTGGGAAACACCATATATTTT.

The V gene is TRBV5-1, the J gene TRBJ1-3; no firm D call. CDR3 size: 14 residues. Germline V gene sequence: CDR1 SGHRS, CDR2 YFSETQ. V shed 2 bases and J shed 4 bases, with 10 bases lying between them. CDR3 residues: CASSLGTRGNTIYF. The CDR3 DNA is TGCGCCAGCAGCTTAGGAACGAGGGGAAACACCATATATTTT.

CDR3 sequence: CATSLGDRGYTF. CDR3 in DNA: TGTGCCACCAGCTTAGGGGATCGTGGCTACACCTTC. The V call is TRBV24-1, the J call TRBJ1-2; TRBD1 is a possible D gene (5 bases). Germline CDR1 KGHDR, CDR2 SFDVKD. The ends were cut back, 7 bases at V and 7 bases at J, with 12 bases in the middle. The CDR3 is 12 residues long.

The chain links TRBV7-9 to TRBJ1-5, with D perhaps TRBD1 (5 bases). The CDR3 consists of 14 residues. Per germline, CDR1 SEHNR and CDR2 FQNEAQ (reference sequence). Deletions cut 5 bases from V and 6 bases from J, with 14 bases between. CDR3 DNA sequence: TGTGCCAGCAGCAAAGGGCGGGACGGTCAGCCCCAGCATTTT. Translation gives CASSKGRDGQPQHF. Variable domain in full (rest from reference TRBV7-9 and TRBJ1-5): DTGVSQNPRHKITKRGQNVTFRCDPISEHNRLYWYRQTLGQGPEFLTYFQNEAQLEKSRLLSDRFSAERPKGSFSTLEIQRTEQGDSAMYLCASSKGRDGQPQHFGDGTRLSIL.

The J gene is TRBJ2-1, the V gene TRBV10-3, with D possibly being TRBD1 (6 bases). The CDR3 consists of 15 residues. V gave up 0 bases and J gave up 8 bases, with 14 bases separating them. CDR1 and CDR2 from the germline V gene are ENHRY and SYGVKD. The CDR3 DNA reads TGTGCCATCAGTGAGTCCACACAGGGCGGTCATGAGCAGTTCTTC. This sequence encodes CAISESTQGGHEQFF.

The chain uses TRBV4-3 and TRBJ1-2, with D tentatively TRBD1 (5 bases). The CDR3 sequence is 15 residues long. Germline V lookup: CDR1 LGHNA, CDR2 YSLEER. The ends were cut back, 3 bases at V and 0 bases at J, with 11 bases in the middle. The CDR3 coding sequence is TGCGCCAGCAGCCAGACAGTCTTTGCTAACTATGGCTACACCTTC. Its translation is CASSQTVFANYGYTF.

A few counts support this clone. CDR3 DNA: TGTGCCAGCAGTTTCCAGGGAATAGGCACAGATACGCAGTATTTT. This codes for CASSFQGIGTDTQYF. The chain uses TRBV28 and TRBJ2-3, with D possibly matching TRBD1 (5 bases). The CDR3 is 15 residues long. V lost 3 bases to trimming and J lost 1 base, with 11 bases between them. Germline CDR1 reads MDHEN; CDR2 reads SYDVKM.

The chain joins TRBV2 to TRBJ1-5; tentative D call: TRBD1 (6 bases). The V end lost 6 bases, the J end lost 5 bases, and 14 bases lay between the germline ends. Germline V gene data show CDR1 as SNHLY and CDR2 as FYNNEI. The length of the CDR3 is 14 residues. In DNA form, the CDR3 reads TGTGCCAGCAGAAGCCGGGACATCGATCAGCCCCAGCATTTT. Amino acids: CASRSRDIDQPQHF.

V gene TRBV28 combines with J gene TRBJ1-1; 10 bases line up with TRBD1. The CDR3 is 19 residues long. The J segment lost 3 bases and the V segment lost 3 bases, leaving 16 bases of the junction unmatched. Germline V gene data show CDR1 as MDHEN and CDR2 as SYDVKM. In nucleotides, the CDR3 is TGTGCCAGCAGTTTTCCGATGAACCTCGACAGGGGGCATTACACTGAAGCTTTCTTT. This translates into CASSFPMNLDRGHYTEAFF.

The chain couples TRBV18 to TRBJ1-1, with D possibly matching TRBD1 (5 bases). The germline V and J ends were trimmed by 3 bases and 1 base, with 9 bases remaining between them. Germline V gene lookup returns CDR1 KGHSH and CDR2 LQKENI. This CDR3 comprises 14 residues. The DNA of the CDR3 is TGTGCCAGCTCACCGGGGCAGAAGAACACTGAAGCTTTCTTT. Protein sequence: CASSPGQKNTEAFF. The full variable domain, completed using reference TRBV18 and TRBJ1-1, is NAGVMQNPRHLVRRRGQEARLRCSPMKGHSHVYWYRQLPEEGLKFMVYLQKENIIDESGMPKERFSAEFPKEGPSILRIQQVVRGDSAAYFCASSPGQKNTEAFFGQGTRLTVV.

A single count supports this clone. The chain has TRBV5-1 and TRBJ2-6; D ambiguous. Trimming took 0 bases from V and 0 from J, leaving 10 bases between them. The CDR3 length is 17 residues. Per germline, CDR1 SGHRS and CDR2 YFSETQ. The CDR3 nucleotides read TGCGCCAGCAGCTTGGAGGCAGCGCACTCTGGGGCCAACGTCCTGACTTTC. Amino acid sequence: CASSLEAAHSGANVLTF.

This chain connects TRBV5-1 to TRBJ2-3; 9 bases fit TRBD1. This CDR3 comprises 17 residues. The J segment lost 2 bases and the V segment lost 2 bases, leaving 9 bases of the junction unmatched. Germline CDR1 SGHRS, CDR2 YFSETQ. The CDR3: CASSFGSRDRVTDTQYF. CDR3 sequence (DNA): TGCGCCAGCAGCTTCGGGTCCCGGGACAGGGTCACAGATACGCAGTATTTT.

The rearrangement uses TRBV4-2 and TRBJ1-1, with a tentative D call TRBD1 (6 bases). The CDR3 is 14 residues long. Trimming left V 4 bases short and J 8 bases short, with 17 bases between. The germline gives CDR1 LGHNA, CDR2 YNFKEQ. The CDR3 DNA reads as TGTGCCAGCAGCCCCACCCCCCAGGGACAAGAAGCTTTCTTT. Protein product: CASSPTPQGQEAFF.